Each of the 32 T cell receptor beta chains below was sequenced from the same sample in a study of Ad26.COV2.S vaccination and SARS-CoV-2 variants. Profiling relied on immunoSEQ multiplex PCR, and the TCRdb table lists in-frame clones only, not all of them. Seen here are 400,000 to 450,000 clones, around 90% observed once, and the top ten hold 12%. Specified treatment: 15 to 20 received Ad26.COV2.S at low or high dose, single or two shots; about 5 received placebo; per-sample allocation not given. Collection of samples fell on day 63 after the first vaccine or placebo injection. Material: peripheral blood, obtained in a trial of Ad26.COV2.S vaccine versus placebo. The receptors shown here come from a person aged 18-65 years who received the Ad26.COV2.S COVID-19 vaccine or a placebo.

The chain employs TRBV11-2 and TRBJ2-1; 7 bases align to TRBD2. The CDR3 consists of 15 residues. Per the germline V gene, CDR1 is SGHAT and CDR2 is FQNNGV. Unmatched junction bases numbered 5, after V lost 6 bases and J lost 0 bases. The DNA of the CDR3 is TGTGCCAGCAGAAATATAGCGGGCTCCTACAATGAGCAGTTCTTC. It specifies CASRNIAGSYNEQFF.

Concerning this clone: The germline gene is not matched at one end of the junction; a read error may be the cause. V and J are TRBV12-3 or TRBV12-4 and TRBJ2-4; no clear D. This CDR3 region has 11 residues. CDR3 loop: CASSLGGIASF. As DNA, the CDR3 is TGTGCCAGCAGTTTAGGGGGAATAGCCTCTTTC.

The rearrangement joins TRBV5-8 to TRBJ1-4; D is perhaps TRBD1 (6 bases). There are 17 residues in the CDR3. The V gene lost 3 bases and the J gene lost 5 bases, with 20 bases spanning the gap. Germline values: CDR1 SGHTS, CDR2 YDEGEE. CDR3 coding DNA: TGTGCCAGCAGCTCGGCCAATTTTCAGGGGTTCAATGAAAAACTGTTTTTT. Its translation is CASSSANFQGFNEKLFF.

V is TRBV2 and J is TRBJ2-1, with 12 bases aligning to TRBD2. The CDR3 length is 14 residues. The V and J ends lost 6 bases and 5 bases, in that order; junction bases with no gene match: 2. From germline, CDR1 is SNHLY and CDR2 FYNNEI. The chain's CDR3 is CASSRLAGDNEQFF. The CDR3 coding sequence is TGTGCCAGCAGCCGACTAGCGGGAGACAATGAGCAGTTCTTC.

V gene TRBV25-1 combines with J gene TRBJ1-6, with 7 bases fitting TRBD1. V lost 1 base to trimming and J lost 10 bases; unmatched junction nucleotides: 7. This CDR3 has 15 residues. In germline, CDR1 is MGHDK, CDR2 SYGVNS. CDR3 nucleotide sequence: TGTGCCAGCAGTGAATCCGACAGGGTGGGGTCACCCCTCCACTTT. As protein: CASSESDRVGSPLHF.

CDR3 in DNA: TGCGCCAGCAGCTTGGATGGACAGGGAGGGACTGAAGCTTTCTTT. Its translation: CASSLDGQGGTEAFF. The chain employs TRBV5-1 and TRBJ1-1; 8 nucleotides align to TRBD1. This CDR3 has 15 amino acids. The germline gives CDR1 SGHRS, CDR2 YFSETQ. V trimming: 0 bases; J trimming: 5 bases; junction bases outside the gene matches: 6.

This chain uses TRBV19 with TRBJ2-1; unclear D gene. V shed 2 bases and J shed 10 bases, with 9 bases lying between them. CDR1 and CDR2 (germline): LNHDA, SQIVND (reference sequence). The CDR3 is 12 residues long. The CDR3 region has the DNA TGTGCCAGTAGTATACGGGCTAGGGAGCAGTTCTTC. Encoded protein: CASSIRAREQFF. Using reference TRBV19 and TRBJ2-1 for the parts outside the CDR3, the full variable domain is DGGITQSPKYLFRKEGQNVTLSCEQNLNHDAMYWYRQDPGQGLRLIYYSQIVNDFQKGDIAEGYSVSREKKESFPLTVTSAQKNPTAFYLCASSIRAREQFFGPGTRLTVL.

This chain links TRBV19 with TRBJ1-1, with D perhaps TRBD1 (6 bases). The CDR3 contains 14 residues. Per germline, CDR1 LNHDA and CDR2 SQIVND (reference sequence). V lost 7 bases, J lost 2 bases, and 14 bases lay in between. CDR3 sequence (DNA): TGTGCCAGTATCAGACAAGGGGGAAACACTGAAGCTTTCTTT. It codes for CASIRQGGNTEAFF.

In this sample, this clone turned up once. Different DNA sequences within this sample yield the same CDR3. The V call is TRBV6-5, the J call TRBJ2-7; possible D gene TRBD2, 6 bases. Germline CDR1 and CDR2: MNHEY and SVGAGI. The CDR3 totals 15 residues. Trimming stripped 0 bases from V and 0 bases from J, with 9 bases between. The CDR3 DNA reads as TGTGCCAGCAGTTACTCTGGGGGGAGCTCCTACGAGCAGTACTTC. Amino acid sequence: CASSYSGGSSYEQYF.

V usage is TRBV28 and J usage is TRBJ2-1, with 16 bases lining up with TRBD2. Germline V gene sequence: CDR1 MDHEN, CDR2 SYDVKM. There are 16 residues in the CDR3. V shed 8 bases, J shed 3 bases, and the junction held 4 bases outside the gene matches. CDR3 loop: CASGTSGRALYNEQFF. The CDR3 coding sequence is TGTGCCAGCGGGACTAGCGGGAGGGCCCTCTACAATGAGCAGTTCTTC. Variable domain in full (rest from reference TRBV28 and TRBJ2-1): DVKVTQSSRYLVKRTGEKVFLECVQDMDHENMFWYRQDPGLGLRLIYFSYDVKMKEKGDIPEGYSVSREKKERFSLILESASTNQTSMYLCASGTSGRALYNEQFFGPGTRLTVL.

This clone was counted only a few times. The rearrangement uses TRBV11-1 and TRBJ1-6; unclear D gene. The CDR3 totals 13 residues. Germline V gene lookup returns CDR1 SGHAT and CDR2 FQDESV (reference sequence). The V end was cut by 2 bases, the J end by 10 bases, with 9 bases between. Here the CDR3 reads CASSLTEGSPLHF. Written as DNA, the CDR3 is TGTGCCAGCAGCTTAACTGAAGGGTCACCCCTCCACTTT.

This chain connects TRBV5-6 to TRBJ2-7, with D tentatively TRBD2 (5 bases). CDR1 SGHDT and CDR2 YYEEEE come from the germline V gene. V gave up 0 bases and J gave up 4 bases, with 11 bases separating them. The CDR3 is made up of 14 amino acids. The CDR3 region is CASSLVGSGYEQYF. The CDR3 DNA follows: TGTGCCAGCAGCTTGGTAGGGAGTGGGTACGAGCAGTACTTC.

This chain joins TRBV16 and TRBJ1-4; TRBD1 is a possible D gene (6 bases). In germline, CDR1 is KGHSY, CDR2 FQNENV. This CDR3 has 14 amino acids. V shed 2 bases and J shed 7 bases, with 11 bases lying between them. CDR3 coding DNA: TGTGCCAGCAGCCAAAGGCAGGGGACTGAAAAACTGTTTTTT. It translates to CASSQRQGTEKLFF.

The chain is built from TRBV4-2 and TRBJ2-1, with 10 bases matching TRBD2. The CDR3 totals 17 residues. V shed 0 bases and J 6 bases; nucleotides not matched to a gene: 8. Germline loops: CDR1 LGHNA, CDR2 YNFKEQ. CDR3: CASSQDGLAVRGNEQFF. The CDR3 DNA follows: TGTGCCAGCAGCCAAGATGGACTAGCGGTGAGGGGCAATGAGCAGTTCTTC.

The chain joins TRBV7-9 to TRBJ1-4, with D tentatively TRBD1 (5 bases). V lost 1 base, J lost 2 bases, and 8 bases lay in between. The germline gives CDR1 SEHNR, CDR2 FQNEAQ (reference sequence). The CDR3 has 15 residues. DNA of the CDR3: TGTGCCAGCAGCTTAGAAAGGGGCACTAATGAAAAACTGTTTTTT. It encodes CASSLERGTNEKLFF.

In nucleotides, the CDR3 is TGCGCCAGCAGCTTGGAGGACAGGGTCGAAGCTTTCTTT. Its translation: CASSLEDRVEAFF. The chain uses TRBV5-1 and TRBJ1-1; 8 bases fit TRBD1. Germline V CDR1 and CDR2: SGHRS, YFSETQ. The V segment lost 0 bases and the J segment 8 bases; nucleotides outside the gene matches: 3. The CDR3 extends over 13 amino acids.

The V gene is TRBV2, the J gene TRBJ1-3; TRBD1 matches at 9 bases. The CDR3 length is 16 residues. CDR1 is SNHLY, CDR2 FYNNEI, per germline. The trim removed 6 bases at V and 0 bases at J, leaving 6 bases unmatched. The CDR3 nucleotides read TGTGCCAGCAGGGTGGACAGGGGATCCTCTGGAAACACCATATATTTT. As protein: CASRVDRGSSGNTIYF.

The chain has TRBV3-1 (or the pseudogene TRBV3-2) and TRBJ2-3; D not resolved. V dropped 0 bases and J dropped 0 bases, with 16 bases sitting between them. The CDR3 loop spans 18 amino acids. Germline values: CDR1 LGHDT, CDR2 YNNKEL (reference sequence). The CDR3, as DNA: TGTGCCAGCAGCCAAGATGGATTCCCGATCACTAGCACAGATACGCAGTATTTT. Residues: CASSQDGFPITSTDTQYF.

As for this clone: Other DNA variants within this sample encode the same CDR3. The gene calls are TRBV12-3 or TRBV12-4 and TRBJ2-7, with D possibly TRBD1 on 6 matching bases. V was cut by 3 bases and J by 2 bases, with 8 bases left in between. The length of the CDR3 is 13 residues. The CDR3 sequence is CASSLGQTYEQYF. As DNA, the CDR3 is TGTGCCAGCAGTTTGGGACAAACCTACGAGCAGTACTTC.

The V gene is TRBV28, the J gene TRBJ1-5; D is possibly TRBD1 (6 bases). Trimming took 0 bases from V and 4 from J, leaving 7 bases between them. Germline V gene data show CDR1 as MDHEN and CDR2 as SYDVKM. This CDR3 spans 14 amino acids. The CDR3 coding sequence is TGTGCCAGCAGTTTATGGACAGGTAATCAGCCCCAGCATTTT. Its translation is CASSLWTGNQPQHF.

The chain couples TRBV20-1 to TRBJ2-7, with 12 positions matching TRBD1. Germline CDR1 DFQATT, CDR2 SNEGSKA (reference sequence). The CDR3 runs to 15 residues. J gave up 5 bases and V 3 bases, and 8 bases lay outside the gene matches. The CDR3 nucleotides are TGCAGTGCTAGTCACCGGGACAGGGGGCGAGACGAGCAGTACTTC. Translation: CSASHRDRGRDEQYF.

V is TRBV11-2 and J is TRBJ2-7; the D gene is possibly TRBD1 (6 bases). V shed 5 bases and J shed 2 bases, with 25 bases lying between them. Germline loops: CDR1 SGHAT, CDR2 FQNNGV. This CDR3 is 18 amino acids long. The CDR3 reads CASSPPQGWTAFPYEQYF. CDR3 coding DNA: TGTGCCAGCAGCCCTCCGCAGGGCTGGACAGCCTTTCCCTACGAGCAGTACTTC.

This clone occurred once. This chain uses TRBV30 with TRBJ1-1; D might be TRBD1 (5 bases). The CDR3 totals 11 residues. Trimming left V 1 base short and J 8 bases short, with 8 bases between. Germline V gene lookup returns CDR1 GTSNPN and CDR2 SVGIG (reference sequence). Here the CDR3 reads CAWSARDEAFF. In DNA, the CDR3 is TGTGCCTGGAGTGCAAGGGACGAAGCTTTCTTT.

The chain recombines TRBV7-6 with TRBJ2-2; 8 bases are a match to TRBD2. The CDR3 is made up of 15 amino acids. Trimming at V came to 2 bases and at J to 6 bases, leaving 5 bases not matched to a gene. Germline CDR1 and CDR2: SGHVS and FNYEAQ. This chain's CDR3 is CASSLTGGPAGELFF. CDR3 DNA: TGTGCCAGCAGCTTAACGGGAGGGCCCGCCGGGGAGCTGTTTTTT.

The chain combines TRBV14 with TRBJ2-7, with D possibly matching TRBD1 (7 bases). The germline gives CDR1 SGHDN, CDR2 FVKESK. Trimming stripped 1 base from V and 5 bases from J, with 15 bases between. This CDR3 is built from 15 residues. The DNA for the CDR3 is TGTGCCAGCAGCCAAGTCGGGAGACAGGGCCACGAGCAGTACTTC. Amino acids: CASSQVGRQGHEQYF.

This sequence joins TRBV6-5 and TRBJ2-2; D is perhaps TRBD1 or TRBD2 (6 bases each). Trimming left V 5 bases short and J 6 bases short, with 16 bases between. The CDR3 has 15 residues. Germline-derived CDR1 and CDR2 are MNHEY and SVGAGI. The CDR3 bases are TGTGCCAGCAGTCTTGTGGGGGGCGGGCCCGGGGAGCTGTTTTTT. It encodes CASSLVGGGPGELFF.

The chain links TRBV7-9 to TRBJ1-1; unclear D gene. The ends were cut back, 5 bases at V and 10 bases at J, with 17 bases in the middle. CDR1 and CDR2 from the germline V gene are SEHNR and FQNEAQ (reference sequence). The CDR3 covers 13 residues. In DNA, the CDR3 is TGTGCCAGCAGCATCTCCGGGCCCAATGCAGCTTTCTTT. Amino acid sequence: CASSISGPNAAFF.

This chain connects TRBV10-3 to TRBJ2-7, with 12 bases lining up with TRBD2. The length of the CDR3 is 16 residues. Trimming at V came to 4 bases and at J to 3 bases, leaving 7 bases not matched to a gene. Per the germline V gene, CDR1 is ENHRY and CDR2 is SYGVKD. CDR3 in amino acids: CAISARLAGENYEQYF. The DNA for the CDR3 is TGTGCCATCAGTGCAAGACTAGCGGGAGAAAACTACGAGCAGTACTTC.

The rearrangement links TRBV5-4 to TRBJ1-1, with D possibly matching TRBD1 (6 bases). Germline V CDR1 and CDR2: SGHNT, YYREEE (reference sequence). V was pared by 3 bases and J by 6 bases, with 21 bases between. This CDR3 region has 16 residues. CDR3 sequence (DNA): TGTGCCAGCAGCTACCTCGGAGGGGGGATTATTCCTGAAGCTTTCTTT. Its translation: CASSYLGGGIIPEAFF.

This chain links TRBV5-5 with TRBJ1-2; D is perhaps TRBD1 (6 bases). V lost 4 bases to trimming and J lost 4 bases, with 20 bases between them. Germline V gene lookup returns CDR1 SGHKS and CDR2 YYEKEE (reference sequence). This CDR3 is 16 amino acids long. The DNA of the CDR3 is TGTGCCAGCAGCCTATATATACAGGGAGGAGGCTATGGCTACACCTTC. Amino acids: CASSLYIQGGGYGYTF.

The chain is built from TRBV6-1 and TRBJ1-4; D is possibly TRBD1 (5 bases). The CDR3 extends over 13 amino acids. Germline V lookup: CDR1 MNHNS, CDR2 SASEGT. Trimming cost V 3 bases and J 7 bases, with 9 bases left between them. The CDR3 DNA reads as TGTGCCAGCAGTGACAGGGCGACTGAAAAACTGTTTTTT. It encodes CASSDRATEKLFF.

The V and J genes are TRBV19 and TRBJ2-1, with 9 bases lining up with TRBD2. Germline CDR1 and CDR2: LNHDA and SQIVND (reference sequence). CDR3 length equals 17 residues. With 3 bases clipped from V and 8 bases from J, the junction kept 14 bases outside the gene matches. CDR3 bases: TGTGCCAGTAGTATTGAGAGTTTAGCGGGAGATTTTGATGAGCAGTTCTTC. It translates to CASSIESLAGDFDEQFF.